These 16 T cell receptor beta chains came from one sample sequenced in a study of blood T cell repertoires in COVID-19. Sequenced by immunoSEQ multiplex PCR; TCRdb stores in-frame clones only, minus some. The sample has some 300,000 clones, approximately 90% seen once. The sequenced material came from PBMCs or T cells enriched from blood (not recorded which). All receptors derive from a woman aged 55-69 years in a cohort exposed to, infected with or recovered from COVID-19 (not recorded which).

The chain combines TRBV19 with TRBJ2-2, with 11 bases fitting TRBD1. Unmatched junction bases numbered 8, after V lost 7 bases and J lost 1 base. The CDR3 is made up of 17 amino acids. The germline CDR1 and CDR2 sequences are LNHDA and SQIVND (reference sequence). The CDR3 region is CASTLQGTGGNTGELFF. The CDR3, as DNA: TGTGCCAGTACCCTCCAAGGGACAGGGGGGAACACCGGGGAGCTGTTTTTT.

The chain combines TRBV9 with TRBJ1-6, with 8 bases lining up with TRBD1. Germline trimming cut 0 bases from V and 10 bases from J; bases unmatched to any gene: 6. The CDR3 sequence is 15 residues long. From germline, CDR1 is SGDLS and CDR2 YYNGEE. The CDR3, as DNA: TGTGCCAGCAGCGTAGCTTCCAGGGGGCGGTCACCCCTCCACTTT. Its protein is CASSVASRGRSPLHF.

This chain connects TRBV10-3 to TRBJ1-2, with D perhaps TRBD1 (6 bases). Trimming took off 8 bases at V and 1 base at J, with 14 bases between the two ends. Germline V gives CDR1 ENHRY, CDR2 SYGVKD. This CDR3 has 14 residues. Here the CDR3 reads CAISSGDINYGYTF. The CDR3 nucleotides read TGTGCCATCTCATCCGGGGACATTAACTATGGCTACACCTTC.

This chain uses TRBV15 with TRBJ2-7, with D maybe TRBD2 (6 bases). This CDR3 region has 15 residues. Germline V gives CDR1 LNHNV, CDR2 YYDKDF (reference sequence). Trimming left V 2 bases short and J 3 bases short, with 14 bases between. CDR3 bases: TGTGCCACCAGCAGACCTGGGGCTAGCGACTACGAGCAGTACTTC. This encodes CATSRPGASDYEQYF.

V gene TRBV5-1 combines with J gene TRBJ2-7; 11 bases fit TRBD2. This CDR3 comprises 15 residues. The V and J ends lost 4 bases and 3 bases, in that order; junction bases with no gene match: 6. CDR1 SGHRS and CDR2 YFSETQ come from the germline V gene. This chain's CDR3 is CASSILAGDVYEQYF. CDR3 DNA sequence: TGCGCCAGCAGCATACTAGCGGGAGACGTCTACGAGCAGTACTTC.

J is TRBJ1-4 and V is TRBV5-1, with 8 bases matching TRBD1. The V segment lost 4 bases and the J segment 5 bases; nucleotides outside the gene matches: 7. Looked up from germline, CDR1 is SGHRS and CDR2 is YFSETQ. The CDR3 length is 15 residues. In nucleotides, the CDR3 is TGCGCCAGCAGCCCCGGGGACAGGACAAATGAAAAACTGTTTTTT. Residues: CASSPGDRTNEKLFF. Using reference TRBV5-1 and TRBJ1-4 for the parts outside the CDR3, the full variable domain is KAGVTQTPRYLIKTRGQQVTLSCSPISGHRSVSWYQQTPGQGLQFLFEYFSETQRNKGNFPGRFSGRQFSNSRSEMNVSTLELGDSALYLCASSPGDRTNEKLFFGSGTQLSVL.

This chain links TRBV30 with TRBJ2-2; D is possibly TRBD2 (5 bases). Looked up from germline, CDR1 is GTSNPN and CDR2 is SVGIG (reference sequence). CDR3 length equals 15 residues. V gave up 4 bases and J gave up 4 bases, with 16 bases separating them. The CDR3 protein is CAWTKARGPTGELFF. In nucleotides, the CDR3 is TGTGCCTGGACCAAAGCTCGAGGGCCCACCGGGGAGCTGTTTTTT. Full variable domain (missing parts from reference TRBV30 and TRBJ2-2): SQTIHQWPATLVQPVGSPLSLECTVEGTSNPNLYWYRQAAGRGLQLLFYSVGIGQISSEVPQNLSASRPQDRQFILSSKKLLLSDSGFYLCAWTKARGPTGELFFGEGSRLTVL.

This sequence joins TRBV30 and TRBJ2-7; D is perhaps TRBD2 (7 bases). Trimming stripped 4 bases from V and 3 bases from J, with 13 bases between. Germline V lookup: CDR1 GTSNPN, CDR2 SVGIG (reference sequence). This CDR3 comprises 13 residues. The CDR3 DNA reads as TGTGCCTGGATGGAGGGGGGGAACTACGAGCAGTACTTC. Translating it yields CAWMEGGNYEQYF.

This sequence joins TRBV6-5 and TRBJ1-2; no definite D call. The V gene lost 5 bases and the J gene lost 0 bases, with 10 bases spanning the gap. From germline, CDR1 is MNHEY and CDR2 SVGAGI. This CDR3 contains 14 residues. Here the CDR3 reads CASSPTGTNYGYTF. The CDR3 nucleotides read TGTGCCAGCAGTCCGACCGGGACTAACTATGGCTACACCTTC.

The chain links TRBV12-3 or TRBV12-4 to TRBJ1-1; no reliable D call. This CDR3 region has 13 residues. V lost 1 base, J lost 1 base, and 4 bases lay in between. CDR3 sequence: CASSLERNTEAFF. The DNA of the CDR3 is TGTGCCAGCAGTTTAGAGCGGAACACTGAAGCTTTCTTT.

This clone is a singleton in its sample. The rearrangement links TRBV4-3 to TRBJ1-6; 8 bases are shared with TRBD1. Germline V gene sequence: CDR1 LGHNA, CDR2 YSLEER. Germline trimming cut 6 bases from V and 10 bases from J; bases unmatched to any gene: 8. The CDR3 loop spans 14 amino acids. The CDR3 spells CASSPGTGGSPLHF. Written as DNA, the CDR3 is TGCGCCAGCAGTCCCGGGACAGGAGGGTCACCCCTCCACTTT.

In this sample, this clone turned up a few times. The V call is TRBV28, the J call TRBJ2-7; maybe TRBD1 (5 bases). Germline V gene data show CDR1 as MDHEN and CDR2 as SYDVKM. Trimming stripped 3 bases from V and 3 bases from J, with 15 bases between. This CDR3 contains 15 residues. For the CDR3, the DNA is TGTGCCAGCAGTTTTATGGCAGGGAAAAACTACGAGCAGTACTTC. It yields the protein CASSFMAGKNYEQYF.

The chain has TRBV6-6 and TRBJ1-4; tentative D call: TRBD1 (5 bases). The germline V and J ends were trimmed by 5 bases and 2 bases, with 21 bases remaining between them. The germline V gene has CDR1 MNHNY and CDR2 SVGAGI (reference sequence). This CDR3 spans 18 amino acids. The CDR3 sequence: CASSQLGLAGATNEKLFF. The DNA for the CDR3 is TGTGCCAGCAGTCAACTGGGGCTAGCGGGAGCTACTAATGAAAAACTGTTTTTT.

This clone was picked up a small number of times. CDR3 sequence (DNA): TGTGCCAGCAGCTACGGACAGGGGACCTGGGGAACTGAAGCTTTCTTT. Translation gives CASSYGQGTWGTEAFF. The chain is built from TRBV7-2 and TRBJ1-1; 9 nucleotides line up with TRBD1. V lost 4 bases and J lost 5; bases outside the gene matches: 11. CDR1 is SGHTA, CDR2 FQGNSA, per germline. The CDR3 spans 16 residues. The full variable domain, its missing parts supplied by reference TRBV7-2 and TRBJ1-1, is GAGVSQSPSNKVTEKGKDVELRCDPISGHTALYWYRQSLGQGLEFLIYFQGNSAPDKSGLPSDRFSAERTGGSVSTLTIQRTQQEDSAVYLCASSYGQGTWGTEAFFGQGTRLTVV.

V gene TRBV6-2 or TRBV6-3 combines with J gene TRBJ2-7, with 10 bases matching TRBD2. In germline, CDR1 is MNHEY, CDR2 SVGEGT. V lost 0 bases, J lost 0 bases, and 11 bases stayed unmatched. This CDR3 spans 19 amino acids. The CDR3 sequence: CASSYSRIWTSGISYEQYF. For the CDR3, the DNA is TGTGCCAGCAGTTACTCGAGAATTTGGACTAGCGGAATCTCCTACGAGCAGTACTTC.

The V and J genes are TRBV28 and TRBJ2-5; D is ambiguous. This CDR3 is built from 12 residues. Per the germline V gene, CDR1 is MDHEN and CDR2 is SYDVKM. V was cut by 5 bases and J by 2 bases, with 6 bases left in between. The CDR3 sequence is CASSILQETQYF. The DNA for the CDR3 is TGTGCCAGCAGTATACTTCAAGAGACCCAGTACTTC.